The rows below give T cell receptor beta chains drawn from one sample of a study of blood T cell repertoires in COVID-19. TCRdb keeps only in-frame clones here, not all; method: immunoSEQ multiplex PCR. The sample shows about 120,000 clones, approximately 88% of them seen only once. The sample taken for sequencing was peripheral blood. Every receptor here comes from a man aged 45-65 years with acute or convalescent COVID-19. The CDR3 runs from the conserved cysteine through the conserved F or W. The order of the fields is V gene, clone size, D gene, J gene, CDR3 protein, CDR3 DNA. D genes are given only for firm matches. Rows give clone size only sometimes, using once, few, many, or a class for an expanded clone.

V gene: TRBV4-3; clone size: NA; D gene: TRBD1; J gene: TRBJ2-1; CDR3 protein: CASSQDWTGGENEQFF; CDR3 DNA: TGCGCCAGCAGCCAAGATTGGACAGGGGGCGAGAATGAGCAGTTCTTC
V gene: TRBV11-2; clone size: NA; D gene: TRBD1; J gene: TRBJ1-2; CDR3 protein: CASSLVATGDPSYGYTF; CDR3 DNA: TGTGCCAGCAGCTTAGTTGCCACAGGGGACCCTAGCTATGGCTACACCTTC
V gene: TRBV4-1; clone size: NA; D gene: NA; J gene: TRBJ2-1; CDR3 protein: CASSQGGSSYNEQFF; CDR3 DNA: TGCGCCAGCAGCCAAGGTGGCAGCTCCTACAATGAGCAGTTCTTC
V gene: TRBV3-1/TRBV3-2; clone size: NA; D gene: NA; J gene: TRBJ1-5; CDR3 protein: CASSQEGFTNQPQHF; CDR3 DNA: TGTGCCAGCAGCCAAGAGGGCTTCACAAATCAGCCCCAGCATTTT
V gene: TRBV29-1; clone size: NA; D gene: NA; J gene: TRBJ1-3; CDR3 protein: CSVQTGLGNTIYF; CDR3 DNA: TGCAGCGTTCAGACAGGACTTGGGAACACCATATATTTT
V gene: TRBV19; clone size: NA; D gene: TRBD1; J gene: TRBJ1-5; CDR3 protein: CASRWGQDYQPQHF; CDR3 DNA: TGTGCCAGTCGGTGGGGACAGGACTATCAGCCCCAGCATTTT
V gene: TRBV6-1; clone size: once; D gene: TRBD1; J gene: TRBJ2-7; CDR3 protein: CASSEEGTAYEQYF; CDR3 DNA: TGTGCCAGCAGTGAAGAAGGGACAGCCTACGAGCAGTACTTC
V gene: TRBV11-3; clone size: NA; D gene: NA; J gene: TRBJ1-2; CDR3 protein: CASSLGRSLAYGYTF; CDR3 DNA: TGTGCCAGCAGCTTAGGCAGGTCCCTGGCCTATGGCTACACCTTC
V gene: TRBV28; clone size: NA; D gene: NA; J gene: TRBJ2-7; CDR3 protein: CASSRDRTPTEQYF; CDR3 DNA: TGTGCCAGCAGCCGCGACAGAACCCCTACCGAGCAGTACTTC
V gene: TRBV29-1; clone size: once; D gene: NA; J gene: TRBJ2-1; CDR3 protein: CSVSTSFSYNEQFF; CDR3 DNA: TGCAGCGTCTCCACTAGTTTTTCCTACAATGAGCAGTTCTTC
V gene: TRBV30; clone size: NA; D gene: TRBD2; J gene: TRBJ2-1; CDR3 protein: CAWTLAGGTYNEQFF; CDR3 DNA: TGTGCCTGGACCCTAGCGGGGGGGACCTACAATGAGCAGTTCTTC